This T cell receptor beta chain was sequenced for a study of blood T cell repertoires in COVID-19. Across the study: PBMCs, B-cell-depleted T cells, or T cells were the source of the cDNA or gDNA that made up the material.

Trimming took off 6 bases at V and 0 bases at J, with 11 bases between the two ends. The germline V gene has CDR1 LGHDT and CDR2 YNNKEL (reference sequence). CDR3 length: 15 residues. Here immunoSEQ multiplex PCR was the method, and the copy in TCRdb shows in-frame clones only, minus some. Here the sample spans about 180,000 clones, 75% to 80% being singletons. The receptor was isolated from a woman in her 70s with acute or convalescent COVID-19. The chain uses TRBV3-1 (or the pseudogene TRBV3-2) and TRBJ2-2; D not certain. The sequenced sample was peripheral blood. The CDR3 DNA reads TGTGCCAGCAGTCAAATACTAACGAACACCGGGGAGCTGTTTTTT. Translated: CASSQILTNTGELFF.